This TCR beta chain was captured by sequencing in a study of vaccination effects on CD4 cells after COVID-19. Assay used: immunoSEQ multiplex PCR; TCRdb lists only in-frame clones, some missing. The sample holds 11,000 to 15,000 clones, around 79% seen once. The length of the CDR3 is 14 residues. With 3 bases clipped from V and 4 bases from J, the junction kept 4 bases outside the gene matches. Per germline, CDR1 SGHNT and CDR2 YENEEA. A note on this clone: The antigen is unknown.

Antigen-specific CD4+ T cell clonotypes were called by their expansion after viral peptide-pool culture in ViraFEST. It was after approximately 10 days of culture that CD4+ T cells were isolated. SARS-CoV-2 infected the person between March and December 2020, as confirmed by PCR. Of the BNT162b2 and mRNA-1273 vaccines, participants received two doses of one or the other. It was on days 3 and 7 that half the medium was replaced with IL-2 medium. The sample in question was CD4+ T cells from PBMCs cultured with HCoV-NL63 spike peptides, obtained after COVID-19 vaccination. The chain links TRBV11-3 to TRBJ2-3; TRBD2 matches 7 bases. The sequence was collected from a human donor who had a prior SARS-CoV-2 infection. The CDR3 bases are TGTGCCAGCAGCTTGGGGGGGAGGCCAGATACGCAGTATTTT. Translation: CASSLGGRPDTQYF.